This T cell receptor beta chain was documented in a study of cytomegalovirus exposure and HLA in healthy donors. Study results and limitations: Another analysis was done later, and it associated over 15,000 TCR beta sequences with HLA alleles at 0.05 false discovery rate. Researchers reported in a later analysis that a missense DCLRE1C variant was tied to TCR beta V- and J-gene trimming. Accurate prediction of most subjects' HLA-A and HLA-B alleles from TCR beta sequences was reported. CMV antigen specificity of three CMV-associated chains was confirmed in vitro.

Amplification used 60 Vbeta primers and 13 Jbeta primers. The table came from immunoSEQ multiplex PCR; TCRdb's copy has only in-frame clones and leaves some out. Of 150,000 to 200,000 clones detected, about 80% appear once; the ten largest clones hold approximately 2.9%. The CDR3 has 15 amino acids. In germline, CDR1 is SGHKS, CDR2 YYEKEE (reference sequence). V lost 3 bases to trimming and J lost 6 bases; unmatched junction nucleotides: 5. In the case of this clone: The antigen is undetermined.

The gene calls are TRBV5-5 and TRBJ2-2; TRBD2 agrees at 10 bases. The sample taken for sequencing was PBMCs. This TCR was recovered from a woman in her forties or fifties in good health and CMV-seropositive. CDR3 nucleotide sequence: TGTGCCAGCAGCTGGGCCGGGACTAGCGCCGGGGAGCTGTTTTTT. It is translated as CASSWAGTSAGELFF. Drawing the rest from reference TRBV5-5 and TRBJ2-2, the complete variable domain is DAGVTQSPTHLIKTRGQQVTLRCSPISGHKSVSWYQQVLGQGPQFIFQYYEKEERGRGNFPDRFSARQFPNYSSELNVNALLLGDSALYLCASSWAGTSAGELFFGEGSRLTVL.